One and the same sample provided the 19 T cell receptor beta chains below, sequenced in a study of OX40 agonist ivuxolimab in advanced cancers. Generated by immunoSEQ multiplex PCR, the TCRdb table keeps only in-frame clones and is missing some. The sample holds tens of thousands of clones, 70% to 90% seen once. Sequenced material: CD4+ or CD8+ T cells sorted from blood, taken in a trial of the OX40 agonist ivuxolimab. Receptors originate from an adult with an advanced solid tumor such as melanoma, head and neck, liver or kidney cancer.

This clone was seen only a few times. V and J are TRBV10-1 and TRBJ1-6; TRBD1 agrees at 7 bases. Trimming cost V 3 bases and J 10 bases; bases outside gene matches: 9. Germline-derived CDR1 and CDR2 are WNHNN and SYGVQD (reference sequence). The CDR3 runs to 15 residues. This CDR3 reads CASSEVTGIGSPLHF. The CDR3 region has the DNA TGCGCCAGCAGTGAAGTGACAGGGATCGGATCACCCCTCCACTTT.

The gene calls are TRBV9 and TRBJ1-2; the match to TRBD1 covers 7 bases. Germline V gene data show CDR1 as SGDLS and CDR2 as YYNGEE. The junction had 12 bases not matched to a gene; V was cut back by 4 bases and J by 6 bases. CDR3 size: 15 residues. The CDR3 reads CASSPRFGGGDGYTF. DNA for the CDR3: TGTGCCAGCAGCCCCCGGTTTGGAGGGGGCGATGGCTACACCTTC.

For the CDR3, the DNA is TGTGCCAGCAGCGTCGGCGGAGGAGTAATTAATGAGCAGTTCTTC. Residues: CASSVGGGVINEQFF. The rearrangement joins TRBV27 to TRBJ2-1, with D tentatively TRBD2 (5 bases). CDR3 size: 15 residues. With 6 bases removed from V and 7 bases from J, the gap between germline ends came to 19 bases. Looked up from germline, CDR1 is MNHEY and CDR2 is SMNVEV (reference sequence).

The chain carries TRBV6-5 and TRBJ2-2; 7 bases match TRBD2. The CDR3 has 13 amino acids. From germline, CDR1 is MNHEY and CDR2 SVGAGI. The junction had 2 bases not matched to a gene; V was cut back by 6 bases and J by 4 bases. The CDR3 spells CASRPGGTGELFF. The CDR3 nucleotides are TGTGCCAGCAGGCCGGGGGGCACCGGGGAGCTGTTTTTT.

This sequence joins TRBV7-9 and TRBJ1-2; no clear D. Looked up from germline, CDR1 is SEHNR and CDR2 is FQNEAQ (reference sequence). Trimming shortened V by 1 base and J by 0 bases, and 6 bases separated the two germline ends. The CDR3 is made up of 14 amino acids. The CDR3, as DNA: TGTGCCAGCAGCTTAGACAACACTAACTATGGCTACACCTTC. Protein: CASSLDNTNYGYTF.

V gene TRBV19 combines with J gene TRBJ2-1, with a tentative D call TRBD2 (6 bases). Trimming shortened V by 3 bases and J by 7 bases, and 16 bases separated the two germline ends. This CDR3 contains 15 residues. Germline-derived CDR1 and CDR2 are LNHDA and SQIVND (reference sequence). The CDR3 is CASSIYTGVWNEQFF. DNA for the CDR3: TGTGCCAGTAGTATCTACACGGGAGTTTGGAATGAGCAGTTCTTC.

The chain links TRBV4-1 to TRBJ2-7, with D perhaps TRBD1 (5 bases). Germline V lookup: CDR1 MGHRA, CDR2 YSYEKL. The ends were cut back, 0 bases at V and 3 bases at J, with 15 bases in the middle. The CDR3 loop spans 16 amino acids. CDR3 DNA: TGCGCCAGCAGCCAAGAAACGCGCAGGGCCTTCTACGAGCAGTACTTC. Translation: CASSQETRRAFYEQYF.

CDR3 residues: CSVGIAGEQFF. For the CDR3, the DNA is TGCAGCGTTGGGATAGCTGGCGAGCAGTTCTTC. V gene TRBV29-1 combines with J gene TRBJ2-1; D gene uncertain. Trimming pared 4 bases from V and 10 bases from J, leaving 11 bases between. Germline V gene sequence: CDR1 SQVTM, CDR2 ANQGSEA. This CDR3 has 11 residues.

The J gene is TRBJ2-1, the V gene TRBV19; D gene ambiguous. V dropped 2 bases and J dropped 7 bases, with 15 bases sitting between them. In germline, CDR1 is LNHDA, CDR2 SQIVND (reference sequence). This CDR3 contains 15 residues. CDR3 sequence: CASSINPYQGNEQFF. The DNA of the CDR3 is TGTGCCAGTAGTATAAATCCCTACCAAGGGAATGAGCAGTTCTTC.

This sequence joins TRBV13 and TRBJ2-3; 8 nucleotides line up with TRBD2. The V and J ends lost 2 bases and 4 bases, in that order; junction bases with no gene match: 5. Germline CDR1 PRHDT, CDR2 FYEKMQ (reference sequence). There are 15 residues in the CDR3. CDR3 bases: TGTGCCAGCAGCTTATCGGGGGGGTCGTCAGATACGCAGTATTTT. Protein product: CASSLSGGSSDTQYF.

J is TRBJ1-2 and V is TRBV27; 11 nucleotides align to TRBD1. This CDR3 has 14 residues. CDR1 and CDR2 (germline): MNHEY, SMNVEV (reference sequence). J gave up 5 bases and V 3 bases, and 2 bases lay outside the gene matches. CDR3 nucleotide sequence: TGTGCCAGCAGTTTGGGGACAGGGGGTTATGGCTACACCTTC. Its protein is CASSLGTGGYGYTF.

The CDR3: CSVVDSPLEQYF. The DNA for the CDR3 is TGCAGCGTTGTGGACAGCCCCCTCGAGCAGTACTTC. The chain couples TRBV29-1 to TRBJ2-7, with a possible D match to TRBD1 (6 bases). V was cut by 4 bases and J by 6 bases, with 13 bases left in between. The CDR3 runs 12 residues. From germline, CDR1 is SQVTM and CDR2 ANQGSEA.

The V gene is TRBV6-4, the J gene TRBJ1-2, with 8 bases identical to TRBD1. Unmatched junction bases numbered 4, after V lost 0 bases and J lost 4 bases. This CDR3 spans 15 amino acids. Germline assignment: CDR1 MRHNA and CDR2 SNTAGT. The CDR3 here is CASSDSDRVTYGYTF. The CDR3 nucleotides are TGTGCCAGCAGTGACTCGGACAGGGTAACCTATGGCTACACCTTC.

The chain couples TRBV29-1 to TRBJ2-1, with D possibly being TRBD1 (5 bases). CDR1 is SQVTM and CDR2 is ANQGSEA in the germline V gene. The V end was cut by 2 bases, the J end by 5 bases, with 7 bases between. CDR3 length: 12 residues. The CDR3 loop reads CSVEFRDNEQFF. The CDR3 DNA reads TGCAGCGTTGAATTCAGGGACAATGAGCAGTTCTTC.

This sequence joins TRBV6-1 and TRBJ2-7, with D unresolved. The CDR3 contains 13 residues. V lost 1 base to trimming and J lost 1 base, with 5 bases between them. Germline CDR1 MNHNS, CDR2 SASEGT. CDR3 bases: TGTGCCAGCAGTGAAGGGGTGTCCTACGAGCAGTACTTC. As protein: CASSEGVSYEQYF.

The chain employs TRBV25-1 and TRBJ2-1; tentative D call: TRBD2 (6 bases). Trimming removed 6 bases from V and 9 bases from J, with 15 bases in between. CDR1 is MGHDK, CDR2 SYGVNS, per germline. This CDR3 has 13 amino acids. CDR3 loop: CASSLGGTSEQFF. DNA for the CDR3: TGTGCCAGCAGCCTGGGGGGTACGAGTGAGCAGTTCTTC.

CDR3 coding DNA: TGTGCCAGCAGTTACGGAGCGGGATTTAATGAGCAGTTCTTC. Residues: CASSYGAGFNEQFF. J is TRBJ2-1 and V is TRBV6-6; TRBD2 aligns across 7 bases. The CDR3 is 14 residues long. V shed 2 bases, J shed 7 bases, and the junction held 5 bases outside the gene matches. Germline-derived CDR1 and CDR2 are MNHNY and SVGAGI (reference sequence).

The chain combines TRBV29-1 with TRBJ2-7; 10 bases fit TRBD1. This CDR3 is built from 13 residues. V was clipped by 3 bases and J by 6 bases; unmatched bases: 5. Germline V gene lookup returns CDR1 SQVTM and CDR2 ANQGSEA. CDR3 sequence reads: CSVELGTGVEQYF. The CDR3 bases are TGCAGCGTTGAGTTAGGGACAGGGGTCGAGCAGTACTTC.

This chain links TRBV5-1 with TRBJ2-1, with 7 bases that match TRBD1. The length of the CDR3 is 15 residues. The V gene's germline CDR1 is SGHRS and CDR2 YFSETQ. After removal of 0 bases from V and 4 bases from J, the junction contained 4 bases not matched to a gene. In nucleotides, the CDR3 is TGCGCCAGCAGCTTGGCGGACAGGATTTACAATGAGCAGTTCTTC. It is translated as CASSLADRIYNEQFF. The full variable domain, its missing parts supplied by reference TRBV5-1 and TRBJ2-1, is KAGVTQTPRYLIKTRGQQVTLSCSPISGHRSVSWYQQTPGQGLQFLFEYFSETQRNKGNFPGRFSGRQFSNSRSEMNVSTLELGDSALYLCASSLADRIYNEQFFGPGTRLTVL.